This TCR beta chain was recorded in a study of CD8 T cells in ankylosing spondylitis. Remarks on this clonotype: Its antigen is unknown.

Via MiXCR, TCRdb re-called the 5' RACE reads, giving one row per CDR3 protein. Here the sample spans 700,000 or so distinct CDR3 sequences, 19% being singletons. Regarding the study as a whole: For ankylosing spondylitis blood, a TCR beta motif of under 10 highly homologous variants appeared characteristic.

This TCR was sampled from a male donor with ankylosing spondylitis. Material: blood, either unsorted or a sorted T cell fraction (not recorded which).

The CDR3 spells CASSHLAGGLKTQYF. CDR3 DNA sequence: TGTGCCAGCAGCCACTTAGCGGGAGGGCTTAAGACCCAGTACTTC. The chain combines TRBV3-1 with TRBJ2-5, with TRBD2 matching 11 bases. V lost 3 bases and J lost 6; bases outside the gene matches: 6. The CDR3 runs 15 residues. The germline CDR1 and CDR2 sequences are LGHDT and YNNKEL (reference sequence).